The T cell receptor beta chain described here comes from a study of blood T cell repertoires in COVID-19. For the study at large: Sites across the United States, Italy and Spain contributed samples from acute and convalescent COVID-19. T cells, B-cell-depleted T cells, or PBMCs supplied cDNA or gDNA.

Study processing details: Nucleated cell number was recorded as an estimate derived from reference gene primer amplification. The data were produced by immunoSEQ multiplex PCR, yet TCRdb's version contains in-frame clones alone and is incomplete. The D gene and trimming were derived from the DNA, and the V and J assignments and clone size from that table. The sample records fewer than 250,000 clones, 86% being singletons. Germline CDR1 MNHEY, CDR2 SMNVEV (reference sequence). Trimming left V 5 bases short and J 3 bases short, with 14 bases between. The CDR3 length is 14 residues. This receptor was identified in a woman between 45 and 60 years old with acute or convalescent COVID-19. The chain has TRBV27 and TRBJ2-7; tentatively, D is TRBD1 (5 bases). The sequencing input was peripheral blood. The CDR3 DNA reads as TGTGCCAGCAGTCCCCGATGGGGCGACTACGAGCAGTACTTC. It specifies CASSPRWGDYEQYF.